What follows describes a single TCR beta chain. Its matching antigen is unknown. Primers for the PCR totalled 60 Vbeta and 13 Jbeta. Original processing methods: A later analysis tallied approximately 87 million unique TCR beta chains, some 12 million of them shared. Produced via immunoSEQ multiplex PCR; TCRdb's table is partial and in-frame only. D and trimming were read from the DNA, whereas the V and J calls and clone size are those reported in that table. The sample gives 220,000 or so clones, about 70% of which show up once; 1.8% is in the top ten. This record belongs to a study of cytomegalovirus exposure and HLA in healthy donors. Findings and limits, study-wide: CMV antigen specificity of a few CMV-associated chains was confirmed in vitro. Common viral pathogens seemed to be connected with several of the most significant clusters, according to a later analysis.

Trimming removed 0 bases at V and 6 bases at J, with 13 bases between. Germline V gives CDR1 SGHDT, CDR2 YYEEEE. This CDR3 spans 15 amino acids. The sequence was collected from a woman aged 25 to 39 in good health and CMV-seronegative. The material sequenced was PBMCs. The chain is built from TRBV5-6 and TRBJ1-5, with D unresolved. The CDR3 bases are TGTGCCAGCAGCTTGGGGAGGGTGAAGGCTCAGCCCCAGCATTTT. This translates into CASSLGRVKAQPQHF.